This T cell receptor beta chain was retrieved from a study of T cell repertoires in cytomegalovirus infection. Study-wide findings and caveats: The study found HLA-C-restricted CMV-specific TCR beta clonotypes dominating the ex vivo response. CMV carriers with the relevant HLA were identified by cumulative public TCR beta family frequency.

V trimming: 0 bases; J trimming: 8 bases; junction bases outside the gene matches: 2. The germline V gene encodes CDR1 MGHRA and CDR2 YSYEKL. This CDR3 has 14 amino acids. This clonotype has just a few counts. Its antigen is still unknown. TCRdb reprocessed the reads with MiXCR, giving one entry per CDR3 protein. The top ten hold less than 15% of the sample, which has around 550,000 distinct CDR3 sequences, around 27% seen once. The source is a human donor in good health (CMV status not recorded). Some clones in this sample may be carry-over from other donors' samples. The sample taken for sequencing was PBMCs. V and J are TRBV4-1 and TRBJ2-1; 9 bases agree with TRBD1. The CDR3 here is CASSQEQGAYEQFF. The CDR3 bases are TGCGCCAGCAGCCAAGAACAGGGGGCTTATGAGCAGTTCTTC.